This T cell receptor beta chain originates from a study of graft-versus-host responses after intestinal transplantation. As to this clone: Its antigen remains unknown.

The data were produced by immunoSEQ multiplex PCR, yet TCRdb's version contains in-frame clones alone and is incomplete. The sample shows approximately 89,000 clones, 92% of them seen only once. The study, taken as a whole, reports: GvH clones occurred in recipient marrow; some first appeared in ileum or blood.

Germline CDR1 SGHDN, CDR2 FVKESK. The CDR3 sequence is 11 residues long. The germline V and J ends were trimmed by 3 bases and 13 bases, with 12 bases remaining between them. Sample: unstimulated CD4+ T cells sorted from spleen or lymph node cells, taken before intestinal transplant. This chain connects TRBV14 to TRBJ2-5; possible D gene TRBD2, 6 bases. This TCR derives from a human donor who received an intestinal transplant. The CDR3 DNA sequence: TGTGCCAGCAGCCAGGGTGGGACTCCGTACTTC. Residues: CASSQGGTPYF.